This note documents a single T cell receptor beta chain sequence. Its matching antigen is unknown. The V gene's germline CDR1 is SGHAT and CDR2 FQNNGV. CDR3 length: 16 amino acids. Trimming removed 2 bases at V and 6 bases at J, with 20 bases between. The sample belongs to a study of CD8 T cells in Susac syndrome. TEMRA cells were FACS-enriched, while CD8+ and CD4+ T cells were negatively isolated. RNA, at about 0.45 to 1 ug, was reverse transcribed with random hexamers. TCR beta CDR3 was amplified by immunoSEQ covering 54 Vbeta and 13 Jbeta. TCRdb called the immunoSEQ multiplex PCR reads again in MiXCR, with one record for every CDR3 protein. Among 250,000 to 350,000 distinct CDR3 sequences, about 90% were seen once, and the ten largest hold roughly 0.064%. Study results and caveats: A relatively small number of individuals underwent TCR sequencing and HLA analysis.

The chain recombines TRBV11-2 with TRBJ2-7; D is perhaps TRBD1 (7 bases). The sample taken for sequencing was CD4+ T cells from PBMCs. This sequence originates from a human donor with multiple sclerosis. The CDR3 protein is CASSLPRQGGRSEQYF. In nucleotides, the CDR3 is TGTGCCAGCAGCTTACCGCGACAGGGAGGCCGCTCCGAGCAGTACTTC.